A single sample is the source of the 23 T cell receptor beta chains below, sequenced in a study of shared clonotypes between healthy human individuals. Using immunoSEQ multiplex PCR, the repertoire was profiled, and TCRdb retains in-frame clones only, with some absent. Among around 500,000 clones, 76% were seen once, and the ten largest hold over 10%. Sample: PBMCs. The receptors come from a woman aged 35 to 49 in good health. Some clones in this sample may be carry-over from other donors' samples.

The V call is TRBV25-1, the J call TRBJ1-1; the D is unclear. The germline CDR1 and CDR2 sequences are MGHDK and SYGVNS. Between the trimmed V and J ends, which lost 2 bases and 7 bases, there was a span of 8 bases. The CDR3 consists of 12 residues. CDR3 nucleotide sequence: TGTGCCAGCAGTGAACCAGGCCGTGAAGCTTTCTTT. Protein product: CASSEPGREAFF.

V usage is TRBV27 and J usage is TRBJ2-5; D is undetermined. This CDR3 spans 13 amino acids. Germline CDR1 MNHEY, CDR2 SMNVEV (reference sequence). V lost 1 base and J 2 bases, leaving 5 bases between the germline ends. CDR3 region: CASSLLAQETQYF. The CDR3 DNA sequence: TGTGCCAGCAGTTTATTGGCTCAAGAGACCCAGTACTTC.

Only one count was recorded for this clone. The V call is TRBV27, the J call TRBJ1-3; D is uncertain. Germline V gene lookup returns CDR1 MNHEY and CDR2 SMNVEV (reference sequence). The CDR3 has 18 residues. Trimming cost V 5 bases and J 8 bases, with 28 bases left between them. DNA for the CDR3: TGTGCCAGCAGTCCAACCTTGGACGGTGGGGAACACTGGGACACCATATATTTT. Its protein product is CASSPTLDGGEHWDTIYF.

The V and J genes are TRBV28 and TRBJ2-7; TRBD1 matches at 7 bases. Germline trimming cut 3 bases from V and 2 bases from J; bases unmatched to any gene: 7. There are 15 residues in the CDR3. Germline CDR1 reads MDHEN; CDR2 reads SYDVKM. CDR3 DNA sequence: TGTGCCAGCAGTTTGACCGGGACAGACACCTACGAGCAGTACTTC. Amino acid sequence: CASSLTGTDTYEQYF.

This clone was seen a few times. CDR3 in amino acids: CAWSVGWDSSPGELFF. CDR3 in DNA: TGTGCCTGGAGTGTCGGGTGGGATAGTTCCCCCGGGGAGCTGTTTTTT. This sequence joins TRBV30 and TRBJ2-2; no definite D call. The V gene lost 0 bases and the J gene lost 6 bases, with 17 bases spanning the gap. Germline V gives CDR1 GTSNPN, CDR2 SVGIG (reference sequence). This CDR3 is 16 amino acids long.

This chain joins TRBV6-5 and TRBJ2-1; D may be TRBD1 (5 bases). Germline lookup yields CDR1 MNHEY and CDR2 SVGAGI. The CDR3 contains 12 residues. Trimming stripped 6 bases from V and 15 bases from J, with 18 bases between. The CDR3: CASSPRAGVRFF. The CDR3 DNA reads TGTGCCAGCAGCCCCAGGGCTGGGGTTCGGTTCTTC.

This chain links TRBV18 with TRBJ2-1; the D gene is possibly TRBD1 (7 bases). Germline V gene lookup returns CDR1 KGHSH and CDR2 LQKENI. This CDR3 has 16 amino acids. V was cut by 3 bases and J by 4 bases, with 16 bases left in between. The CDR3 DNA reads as TGTGCCAGCTCACCCGCCTCCAGGGGGGATTACAATGAGCAGTTCTTC. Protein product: CASSPASRGDYNEQFF.

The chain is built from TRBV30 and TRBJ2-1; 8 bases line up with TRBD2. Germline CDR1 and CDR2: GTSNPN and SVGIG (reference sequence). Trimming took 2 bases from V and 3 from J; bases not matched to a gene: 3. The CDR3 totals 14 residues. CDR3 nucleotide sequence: TGTGCCTGGAGTAGCGGGAGTGTCTACAATGAGCAGTTCTTC. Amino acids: CAWSSGSVYNEQFF. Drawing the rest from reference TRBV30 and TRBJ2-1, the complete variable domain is SQTIHQWPATLVQPVGSPLSLECTVEGTSNPNLYWYRQAAGRGLQLLFYSVGIGQISSEVPQNLSASRPQDRQFILSSKKLLLSDSGFYLCAWSSGSVYNEQFFGPGTRLTVL.

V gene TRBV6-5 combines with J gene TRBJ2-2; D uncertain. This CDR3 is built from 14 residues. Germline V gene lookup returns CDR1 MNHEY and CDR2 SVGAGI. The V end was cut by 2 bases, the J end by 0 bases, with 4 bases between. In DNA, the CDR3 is TGTGCCAGCAGTTACCTCGCGAACACCGGGGAGCTGTTTTTT. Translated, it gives CASSYLANTGELFF.

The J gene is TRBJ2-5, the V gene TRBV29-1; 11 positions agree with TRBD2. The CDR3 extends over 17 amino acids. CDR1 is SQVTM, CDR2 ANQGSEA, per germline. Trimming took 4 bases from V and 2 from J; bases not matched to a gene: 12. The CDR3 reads CSVASTSGKERQETQYF. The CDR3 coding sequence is TGCAGCGTTGCATCGACTAGCGGGAAGGAAAGGCAAGAGACCCAGTACTTC.

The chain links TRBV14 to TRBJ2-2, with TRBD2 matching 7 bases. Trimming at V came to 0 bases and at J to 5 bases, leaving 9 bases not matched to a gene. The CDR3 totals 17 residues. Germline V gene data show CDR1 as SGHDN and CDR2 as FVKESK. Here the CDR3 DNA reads TGTGCCAGCAGCCAAGATCTGCGGCTAGCGGTTACCGGGGAGCTGTTTTTT. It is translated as CASSQDLRLAVTGELFF.

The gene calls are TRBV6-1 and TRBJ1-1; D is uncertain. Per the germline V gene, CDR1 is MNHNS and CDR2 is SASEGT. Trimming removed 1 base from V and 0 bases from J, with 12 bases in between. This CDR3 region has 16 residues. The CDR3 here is CASSEGSRGMNTEAFF. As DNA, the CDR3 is TGTGCCAGCAGTGAAGGTAGCCGCGGAATGAACACTGAAGCTTTCTTT.

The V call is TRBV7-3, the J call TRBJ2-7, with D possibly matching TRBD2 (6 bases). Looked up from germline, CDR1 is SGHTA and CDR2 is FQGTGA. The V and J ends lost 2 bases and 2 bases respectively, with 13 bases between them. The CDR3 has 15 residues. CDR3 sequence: CASSLWGGPAYEQYF. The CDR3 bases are TGTGCCAGCAGCTTATGGGGAGGTCCTGCCTACGAGCAGTACTTC.

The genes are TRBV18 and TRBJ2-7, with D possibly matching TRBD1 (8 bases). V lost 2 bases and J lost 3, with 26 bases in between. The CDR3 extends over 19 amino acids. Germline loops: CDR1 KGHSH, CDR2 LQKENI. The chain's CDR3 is CASSPGRGLMASGIYEQYF. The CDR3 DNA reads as TGTGCCAGCTCACCAGGCAGGGGGCTTATGGCTAGCGGAATCTACGAGCAGTACTTC.

CDR3 DNA: TGCGCCAGCAGCTCCATATCTGGAAACACCATATATTTT. Protein sequence: CASSSISGNTIYF. The chain links TRBV5-1 to TRBJ1-3, with D hard to call. Trimming pared 3 bases from V and 1 base from J, leaving 5 bases between. Germline CDR1 is SGHRS and CDR2 is YFSETQ. The CDR3 is 13 amino acids.

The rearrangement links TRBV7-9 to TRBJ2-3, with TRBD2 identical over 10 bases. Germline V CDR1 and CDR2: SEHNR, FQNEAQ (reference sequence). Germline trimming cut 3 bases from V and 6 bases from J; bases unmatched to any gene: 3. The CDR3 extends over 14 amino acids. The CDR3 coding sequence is TGTGCCAGCAGCTTCCTAGCGGGAGACGATACGCAGTATTTT. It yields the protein CASSFLAGDDTQYF.

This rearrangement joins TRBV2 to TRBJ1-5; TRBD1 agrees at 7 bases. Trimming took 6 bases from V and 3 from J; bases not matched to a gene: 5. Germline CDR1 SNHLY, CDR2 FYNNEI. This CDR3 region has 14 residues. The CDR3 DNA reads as TGTGCCAGCAGCGGGACAGCGAACAATCAGCCCCAGCATTTT. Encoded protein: CASSGTANNQPQHF.

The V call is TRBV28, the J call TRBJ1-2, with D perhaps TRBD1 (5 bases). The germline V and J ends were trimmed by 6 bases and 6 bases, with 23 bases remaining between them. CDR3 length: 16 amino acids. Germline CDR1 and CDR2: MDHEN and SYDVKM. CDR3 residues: CASRALGGIAFDGYTF. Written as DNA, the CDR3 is TGTGCCAGCAGGGCCCTGGGGGGAATTGCTTTTGATGGCTACACCTTC.

CDR3 residues: CASSSGLAYNEQFF. CDR3 DNA sequence: TGTGCCAGCAGCTCCGGACTAGCTTACAATGAGCAGTTCTTC. The chain employs TRBV7-2 and TRBJ2-1, with TRBD2 matching over 8 bases. The J segment lost 4 bases and the V segment lost 4 bases, leaving 3 bases of the junction unmatched. The CDR3 contains 14 residues. Germline lookup yields CDR1 SGHTA and CDR2 FQGNSA.

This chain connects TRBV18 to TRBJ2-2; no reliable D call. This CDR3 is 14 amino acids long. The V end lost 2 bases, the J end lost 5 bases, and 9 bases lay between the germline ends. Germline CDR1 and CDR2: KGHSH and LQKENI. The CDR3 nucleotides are TGTGCCAGCTCACCAAGAGCCCGAACCGGGGAGCTGTTTTTT. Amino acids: CASSPRARTGELFF.

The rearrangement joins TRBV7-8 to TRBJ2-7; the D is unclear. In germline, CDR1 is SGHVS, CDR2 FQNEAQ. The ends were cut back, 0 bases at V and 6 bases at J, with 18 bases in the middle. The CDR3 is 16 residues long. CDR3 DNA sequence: TGTGCCAGCAGCTTAGCGACGACGCCCGGTGCTACCGAGCAGTACTTC. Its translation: CASSLATTPGATEQYF.

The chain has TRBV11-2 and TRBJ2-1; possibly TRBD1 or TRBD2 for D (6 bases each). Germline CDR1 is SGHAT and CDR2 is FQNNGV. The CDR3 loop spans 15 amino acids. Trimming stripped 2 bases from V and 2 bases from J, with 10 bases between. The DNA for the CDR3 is TGTGCCAGCAGCTTATTTCGGGGGCCCTACAATGAGCAGTTCTTC. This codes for CASSLFRGPYNEQFF.

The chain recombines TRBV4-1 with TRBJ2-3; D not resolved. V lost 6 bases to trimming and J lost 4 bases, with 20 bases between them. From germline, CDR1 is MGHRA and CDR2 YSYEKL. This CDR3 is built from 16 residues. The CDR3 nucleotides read TGCGCCAGCAGTTTCAATTCCGGGTCTCGCCCAGATACGCAGTATTTT. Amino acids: CASSFNSGSRPDTQYF.